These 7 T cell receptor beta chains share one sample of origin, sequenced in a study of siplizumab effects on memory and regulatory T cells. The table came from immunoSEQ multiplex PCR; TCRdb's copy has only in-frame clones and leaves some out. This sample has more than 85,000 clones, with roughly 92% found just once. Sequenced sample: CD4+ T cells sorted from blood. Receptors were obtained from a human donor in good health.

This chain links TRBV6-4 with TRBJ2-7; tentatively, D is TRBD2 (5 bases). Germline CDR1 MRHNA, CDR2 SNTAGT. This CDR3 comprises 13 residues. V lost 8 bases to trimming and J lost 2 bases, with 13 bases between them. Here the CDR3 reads CASCVEDPYEQYF. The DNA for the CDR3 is TGTGCCAGCTGTGTGGAGGATCCCTACGAGCAGTACTTC.

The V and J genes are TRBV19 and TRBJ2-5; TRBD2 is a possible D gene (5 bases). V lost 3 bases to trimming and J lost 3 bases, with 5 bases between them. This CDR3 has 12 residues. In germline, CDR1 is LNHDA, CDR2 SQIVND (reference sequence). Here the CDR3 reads CASSMREETQYF. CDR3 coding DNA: TGTGCCAGTAGTATGCGGGAAGAGACCCAGTACTTC.

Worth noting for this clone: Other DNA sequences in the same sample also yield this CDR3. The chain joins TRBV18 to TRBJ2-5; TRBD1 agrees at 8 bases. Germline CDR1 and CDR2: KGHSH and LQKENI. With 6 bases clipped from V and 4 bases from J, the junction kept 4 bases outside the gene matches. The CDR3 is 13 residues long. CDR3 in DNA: TGTGCCAGCTCTCCTGGACAGGGAGAGACCCAGTACTTC. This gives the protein CASSPGQGETQYF.

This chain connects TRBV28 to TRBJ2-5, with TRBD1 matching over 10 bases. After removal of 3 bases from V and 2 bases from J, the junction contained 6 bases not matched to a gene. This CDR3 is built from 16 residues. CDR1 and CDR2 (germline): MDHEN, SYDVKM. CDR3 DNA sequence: TGTGCCAGCAGTTTCCGGGACAGGGGAAGTCAAGAGACCCAGTACTTC. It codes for CASSFRDRGSQETQYF.

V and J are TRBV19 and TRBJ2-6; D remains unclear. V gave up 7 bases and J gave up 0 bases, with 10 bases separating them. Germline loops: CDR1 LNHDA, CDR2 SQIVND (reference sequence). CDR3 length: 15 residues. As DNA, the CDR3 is TGTGCCAGTATTGACGGAGCCTCTGGGGCCAACGTCCTGACTTTC. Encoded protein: CASIDGASGANVLTF.

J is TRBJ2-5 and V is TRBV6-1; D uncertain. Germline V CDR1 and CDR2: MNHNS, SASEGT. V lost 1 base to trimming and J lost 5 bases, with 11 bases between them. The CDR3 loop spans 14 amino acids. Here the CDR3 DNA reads TGTGCCAGCAGTGAAGTATCCAGGTCGGAGACCCAGTACTTC. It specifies CASSEVSRSETQYF.

CDR3 sequence (DNA): TGTGCCAGCAGAAGACCGGGACCGCATAATGAAAAACTGTTTTTT. Protein sequence: CASRRPGPHNEKLFF. This sequence joins TRBV28 and TRBJ1-4, with a weak D call TRBD1 (5 bases). The V gene lost 6 bases and the J gene lost 4 bases, with 15 bases spanning the gap. CDR3 length: 15 amino acids. Germline CDR1 reads MDHEN; CDR2 reads SYDVKM.